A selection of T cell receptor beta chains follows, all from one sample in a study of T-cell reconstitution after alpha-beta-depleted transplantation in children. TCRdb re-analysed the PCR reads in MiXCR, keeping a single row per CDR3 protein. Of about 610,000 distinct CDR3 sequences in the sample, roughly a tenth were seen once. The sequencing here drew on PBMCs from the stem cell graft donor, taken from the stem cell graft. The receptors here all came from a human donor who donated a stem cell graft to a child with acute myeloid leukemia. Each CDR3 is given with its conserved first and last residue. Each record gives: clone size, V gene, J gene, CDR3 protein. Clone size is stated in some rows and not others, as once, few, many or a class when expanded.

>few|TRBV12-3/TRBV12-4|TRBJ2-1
CASSLATGTSYNEQFF
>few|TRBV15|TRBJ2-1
CATSREGGIGGNEQFF
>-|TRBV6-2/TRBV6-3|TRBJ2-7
CASSYTASPTSQQYF
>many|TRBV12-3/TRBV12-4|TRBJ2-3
CASSLSGALDTQYF
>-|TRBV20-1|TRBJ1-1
CSARAGGENTEAFF
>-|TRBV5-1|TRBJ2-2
CASSLDGANTGELFF
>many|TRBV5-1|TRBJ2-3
CASSLAGAPGDTQYF
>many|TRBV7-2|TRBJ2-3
CASSFRDTLADTQYF
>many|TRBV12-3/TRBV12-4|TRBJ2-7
CASSSGGAGNYEQYF
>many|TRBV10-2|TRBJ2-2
CASSNSGRGTGELFF
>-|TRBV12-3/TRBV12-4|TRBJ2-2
CASSLLGGGRAGELFF
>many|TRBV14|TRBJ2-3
CASSRRGSASDTQYF
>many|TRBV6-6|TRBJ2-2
CASEGPGELFF
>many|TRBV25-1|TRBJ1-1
CASSESGGAEAFF
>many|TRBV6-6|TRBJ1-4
CASTFQGGKLFF
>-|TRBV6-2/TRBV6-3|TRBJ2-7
CASSYKLAGVGEQYF
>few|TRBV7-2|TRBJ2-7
CASSLGGPLYEQYF
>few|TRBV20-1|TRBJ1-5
CSAFRQGVQPQHF
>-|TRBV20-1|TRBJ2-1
CSARGVAASSSYNEQFF
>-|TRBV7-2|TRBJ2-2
CASTTGPYTGELFF
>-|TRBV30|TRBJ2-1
CAWSVSLYNEQFF
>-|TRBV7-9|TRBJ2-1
CASSTLSGRPAYNEQFF
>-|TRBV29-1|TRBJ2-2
CSVEEGAGTGELFF
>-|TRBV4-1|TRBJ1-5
CASSQESTGRNQPQHF
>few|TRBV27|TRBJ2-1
CASSSLARAPRSNEQFF
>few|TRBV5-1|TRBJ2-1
CASSLDLGQDEQFF
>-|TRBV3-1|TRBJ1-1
CASSLASQGETEAFF
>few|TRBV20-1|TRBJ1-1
CSASFRGGSTEAFF
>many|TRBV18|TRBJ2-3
CASSGWGASDTQYF
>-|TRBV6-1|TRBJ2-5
CASSEWSSAPQETQYF
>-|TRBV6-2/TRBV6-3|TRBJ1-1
CASSYSSPYMTEAFF
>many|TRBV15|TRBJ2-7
CATSRDTGTGIYEQYF
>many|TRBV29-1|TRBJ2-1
CSVEGASGANEQFF
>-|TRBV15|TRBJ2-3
CATSRDPVVGDTQYF
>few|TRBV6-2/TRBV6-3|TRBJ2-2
CASSYSLGGRSYRDTGELFF
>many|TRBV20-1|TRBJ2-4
CSAPARGYIQYF
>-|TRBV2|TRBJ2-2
CASSPWGVRGSENTGELFF
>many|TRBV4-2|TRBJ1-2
CASSQDLGQNDGYTF
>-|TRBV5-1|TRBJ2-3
CASSLMGEGPNTQYF
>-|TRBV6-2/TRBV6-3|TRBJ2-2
CAGGRMTNTGELFF
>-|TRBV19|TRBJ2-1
CASSIGTVNNEQFF
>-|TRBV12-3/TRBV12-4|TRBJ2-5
CASRALAGGGETQYF
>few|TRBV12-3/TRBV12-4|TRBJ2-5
CASSPDREGETQYF
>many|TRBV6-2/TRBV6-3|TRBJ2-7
CASSYSKVAGKAYEQYF
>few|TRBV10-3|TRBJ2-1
CAISEGGGRPGNEQFF
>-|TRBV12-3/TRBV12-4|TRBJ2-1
CASSRLAGGLGNEQFF
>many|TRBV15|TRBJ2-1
CATSRGLAEYNEQFF
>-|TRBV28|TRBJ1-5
CASSLRGFSNQPQHF
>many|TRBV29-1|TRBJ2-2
CSDTSGGSDTGELFF
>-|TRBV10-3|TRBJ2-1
CAISGLANNEQFF
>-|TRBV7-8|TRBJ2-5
CASSLILDGSVGQTQYF
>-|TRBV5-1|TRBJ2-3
CASSSRLDADTQYF
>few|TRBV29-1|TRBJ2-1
CSVVQGHEQFF
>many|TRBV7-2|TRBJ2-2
CASSLTSANTGELFF
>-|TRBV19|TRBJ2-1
CASSIAGGSPYNEQFF
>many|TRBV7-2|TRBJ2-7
CASSLDHYEQYF
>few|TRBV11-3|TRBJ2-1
CASSAQASLYNEQFF